This T cell receptor (beta chain) was sequenced in a study of neurological immune-mediated disorders. Turning to the study itself: Secondary progressive disease was present in 3, and relapsing-remitting disease in approximately 30, of the roughly 35 multiple sclerosis patients. Whole-study findings and limits: The greatest TCR clonal expansion appeared in HTLV-1-associated myelopathy and the smallest, falling below healthy controls, in multiple sclerosis.

The CDR3 totals 15 residues. Germline V gene lookup returns CDR1 DFQATT and CDR2 SNEGSKA (reference sequence). V was clipped by 1 base and J by 1 base; unmatched bases: 5. This clonotype came up many times. Its antigen remains unidentified. As for the cDNA, it was generated by 5'RACE with 10-nucleotide random UMIs. Each CDR3 protein gets one entry after TCRdb re-called the 5' RACE reads with MiXCR. There are over 65,000 distinct CDR3 sequences in the sample; just over 2.5% occur only once, and more than 0.95% lies in the top ten. It was from 2 million PBMCs stored at -80 C that the unsorted libraries were obtained.

The chain recombines TRBV20-1 with TRBJ2-3, with TRBD2 matching over 7 bases. The sequence derives from a woman younger than 45 with multiple sclerosis. The material sequenced was PBMCs. The CDR3 DNA is TGCAGTGCTAGAGGGGGGGACTACCGCACAGATACGCAGTATTTT. Amino acids: CSARGGDYRTDTQYF.